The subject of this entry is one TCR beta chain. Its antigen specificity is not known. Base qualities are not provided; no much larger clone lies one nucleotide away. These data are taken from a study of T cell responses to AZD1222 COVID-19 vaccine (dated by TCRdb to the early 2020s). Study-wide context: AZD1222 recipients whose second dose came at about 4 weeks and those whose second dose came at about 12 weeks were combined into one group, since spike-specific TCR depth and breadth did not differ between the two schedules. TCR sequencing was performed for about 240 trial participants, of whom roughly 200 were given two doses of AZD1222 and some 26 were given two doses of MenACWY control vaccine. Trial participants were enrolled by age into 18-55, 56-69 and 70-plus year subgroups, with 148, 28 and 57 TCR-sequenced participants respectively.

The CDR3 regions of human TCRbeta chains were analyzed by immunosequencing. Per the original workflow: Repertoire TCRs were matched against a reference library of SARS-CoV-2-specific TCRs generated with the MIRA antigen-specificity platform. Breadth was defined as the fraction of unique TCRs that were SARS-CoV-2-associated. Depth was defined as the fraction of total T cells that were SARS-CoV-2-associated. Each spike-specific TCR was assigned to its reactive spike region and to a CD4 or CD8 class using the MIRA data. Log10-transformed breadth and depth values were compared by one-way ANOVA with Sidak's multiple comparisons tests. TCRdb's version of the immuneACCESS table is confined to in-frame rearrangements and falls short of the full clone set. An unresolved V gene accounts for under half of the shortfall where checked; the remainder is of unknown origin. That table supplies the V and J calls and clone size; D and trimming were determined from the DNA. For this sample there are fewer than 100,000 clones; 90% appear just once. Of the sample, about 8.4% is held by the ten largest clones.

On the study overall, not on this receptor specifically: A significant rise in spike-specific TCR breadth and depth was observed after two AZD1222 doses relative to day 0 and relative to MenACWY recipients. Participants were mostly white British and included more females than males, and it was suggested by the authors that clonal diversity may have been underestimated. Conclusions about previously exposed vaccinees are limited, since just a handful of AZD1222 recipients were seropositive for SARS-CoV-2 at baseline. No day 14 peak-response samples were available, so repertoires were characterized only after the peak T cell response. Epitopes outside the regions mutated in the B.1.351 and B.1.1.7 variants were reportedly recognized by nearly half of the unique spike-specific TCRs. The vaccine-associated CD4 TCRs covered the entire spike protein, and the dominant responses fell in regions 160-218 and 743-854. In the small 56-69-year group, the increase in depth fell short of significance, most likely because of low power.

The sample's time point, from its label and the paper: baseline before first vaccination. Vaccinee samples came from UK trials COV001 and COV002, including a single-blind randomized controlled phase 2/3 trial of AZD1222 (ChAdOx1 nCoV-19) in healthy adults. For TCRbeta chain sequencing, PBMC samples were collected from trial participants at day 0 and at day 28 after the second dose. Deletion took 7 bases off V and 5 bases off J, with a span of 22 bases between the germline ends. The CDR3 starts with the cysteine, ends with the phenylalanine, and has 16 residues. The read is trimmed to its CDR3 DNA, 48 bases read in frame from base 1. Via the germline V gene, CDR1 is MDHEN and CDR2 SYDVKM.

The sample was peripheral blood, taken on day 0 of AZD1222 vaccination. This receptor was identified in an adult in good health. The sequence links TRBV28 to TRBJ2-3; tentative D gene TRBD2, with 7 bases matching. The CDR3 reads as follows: CASIDGGGGRKDTQYF. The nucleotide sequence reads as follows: TGTGCCAGCATCGATGGAGGGGGGGGCCGTAAAGATACGCAGTATTTT.